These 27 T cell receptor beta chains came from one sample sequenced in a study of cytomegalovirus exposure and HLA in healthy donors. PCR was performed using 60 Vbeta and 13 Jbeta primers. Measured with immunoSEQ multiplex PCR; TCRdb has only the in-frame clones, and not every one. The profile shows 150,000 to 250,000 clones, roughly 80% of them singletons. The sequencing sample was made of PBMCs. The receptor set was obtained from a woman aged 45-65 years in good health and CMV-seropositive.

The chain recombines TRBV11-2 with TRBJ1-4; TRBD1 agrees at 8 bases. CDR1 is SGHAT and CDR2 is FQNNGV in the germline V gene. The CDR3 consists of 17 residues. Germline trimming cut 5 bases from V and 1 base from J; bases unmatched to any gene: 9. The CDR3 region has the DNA TGTGCCAGCAGCACCGGACAGGGAAAAGTAACTAATGAAAAACTGTTTTTT. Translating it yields CASSTGQGKVTNEKLFF.

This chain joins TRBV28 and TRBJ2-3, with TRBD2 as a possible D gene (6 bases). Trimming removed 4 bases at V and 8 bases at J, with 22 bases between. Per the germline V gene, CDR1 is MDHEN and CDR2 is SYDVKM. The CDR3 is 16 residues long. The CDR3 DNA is TGTGCCAGCAGTTCCGCCGGCGGGAATAGAGGGCGTACGCAGTATTTT. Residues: CASSSAGGNRGRTQYF.

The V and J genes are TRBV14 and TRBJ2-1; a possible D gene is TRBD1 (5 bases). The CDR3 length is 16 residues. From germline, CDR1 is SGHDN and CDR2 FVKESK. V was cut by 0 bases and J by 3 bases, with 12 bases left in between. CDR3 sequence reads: CASSQELGRYYNEQFF. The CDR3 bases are TGTGCCAGCAGCCAAGAACTGGGGCGGTACTACAATGAGCAGTTCTTC.

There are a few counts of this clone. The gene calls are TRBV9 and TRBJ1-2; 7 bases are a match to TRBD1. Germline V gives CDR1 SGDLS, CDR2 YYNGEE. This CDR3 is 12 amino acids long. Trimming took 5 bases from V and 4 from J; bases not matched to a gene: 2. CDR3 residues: CASRGQRYGYTF. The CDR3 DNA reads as TGTGCCAGCAGGGGACAGCGCTATGGCTACACCTTC.

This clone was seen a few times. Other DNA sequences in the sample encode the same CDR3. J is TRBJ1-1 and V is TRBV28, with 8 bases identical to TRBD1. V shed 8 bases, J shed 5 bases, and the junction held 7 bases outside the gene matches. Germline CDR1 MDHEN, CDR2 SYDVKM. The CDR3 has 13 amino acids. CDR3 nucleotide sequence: TGTGCCAGCGGCCCAGGGGGCAGTACTGAAGCTTTCTTT. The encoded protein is CASGPGGSTEAFF.

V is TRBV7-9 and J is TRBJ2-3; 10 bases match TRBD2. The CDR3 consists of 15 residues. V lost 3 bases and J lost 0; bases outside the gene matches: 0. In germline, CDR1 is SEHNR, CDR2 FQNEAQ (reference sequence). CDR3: CASSLTSGSTDTQYF. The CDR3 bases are TGTGCCAGCAGCTTGACTAGCGGGAGCACAGATACGCAGTATTTT.

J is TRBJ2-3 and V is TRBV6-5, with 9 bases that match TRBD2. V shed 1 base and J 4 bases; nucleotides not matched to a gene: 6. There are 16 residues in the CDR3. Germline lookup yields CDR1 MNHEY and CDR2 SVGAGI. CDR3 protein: CASSYWRGGRADTQYF. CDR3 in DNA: TGTGCCAGCAGTTACTGGCGGGGGGGTCGTGCAGATACGCAGTATTTT.

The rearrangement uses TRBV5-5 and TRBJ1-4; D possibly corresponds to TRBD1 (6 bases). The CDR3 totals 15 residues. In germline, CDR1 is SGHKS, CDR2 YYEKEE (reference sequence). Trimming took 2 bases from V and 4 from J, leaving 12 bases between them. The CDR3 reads CASSFVRQDNEKLFF. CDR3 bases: TGTGCCAGCAGCTTTGTCCGACAGGATAATGAAAAACTGTTTTTT.

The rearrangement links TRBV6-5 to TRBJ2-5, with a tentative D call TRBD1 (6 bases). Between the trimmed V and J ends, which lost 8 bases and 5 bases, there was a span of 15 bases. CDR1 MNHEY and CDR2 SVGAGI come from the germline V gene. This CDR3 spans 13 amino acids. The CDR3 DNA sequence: TGTGCCAGCGGGATCAGGGGTGGTGAGACCCAGTACTTC. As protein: CASGIRGGETQYF.

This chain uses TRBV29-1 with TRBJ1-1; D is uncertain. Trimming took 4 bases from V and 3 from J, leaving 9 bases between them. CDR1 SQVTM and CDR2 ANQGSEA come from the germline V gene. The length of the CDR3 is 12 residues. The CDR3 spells CSVGSQHTEAFF. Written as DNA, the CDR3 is TGCAGCGTTGGAAGCCAACACACTGAAGCTTTCTTT.

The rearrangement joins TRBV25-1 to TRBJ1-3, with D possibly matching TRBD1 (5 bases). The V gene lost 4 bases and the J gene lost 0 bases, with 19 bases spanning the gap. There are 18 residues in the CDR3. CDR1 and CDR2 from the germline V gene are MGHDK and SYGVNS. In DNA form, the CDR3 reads TGTGCCAGCAGTGGCCCCCCGACAGTTAGACCCTCTGGAAACACCATATATTTT. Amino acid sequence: CASSGPPTVRPSGNTIYF.

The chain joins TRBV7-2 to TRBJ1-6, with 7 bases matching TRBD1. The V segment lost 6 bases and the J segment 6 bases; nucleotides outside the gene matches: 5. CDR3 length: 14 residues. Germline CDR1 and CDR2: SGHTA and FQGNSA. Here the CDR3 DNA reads TGTGCCAGCAGTCACACAGGGGTTAATTCACCCCTCCACTTT. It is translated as CASSHTGVNSPLHF. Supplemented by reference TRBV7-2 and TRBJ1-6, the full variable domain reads GAGVSQSPSNKVTEKGKDVELRCDPISGHTALYWYRQSLGQGLEFLIYFQGNSAPDKSGLPSDRFSAERTGGSVSTLTIQRTQQEDSAVYLCASSHTGVNSPLHFGNGTRLTVT.

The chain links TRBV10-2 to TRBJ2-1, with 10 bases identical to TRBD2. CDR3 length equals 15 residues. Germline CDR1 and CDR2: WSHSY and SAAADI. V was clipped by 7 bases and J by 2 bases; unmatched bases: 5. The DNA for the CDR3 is TGCGCCAGCACTCCAAGCGGGGGGGCCTACAATGAGCAGTTCTTC. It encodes CASTPSGGAYNEQFF.

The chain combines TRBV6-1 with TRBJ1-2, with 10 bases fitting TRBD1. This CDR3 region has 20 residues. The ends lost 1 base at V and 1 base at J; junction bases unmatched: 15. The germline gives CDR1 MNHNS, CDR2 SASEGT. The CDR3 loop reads CASSEVNGIRQGAGNYGYTF. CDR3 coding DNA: TGTGCCAGCAGTGAAGTCAACGGAATTCGACAGGGGGCTGGTAACTATGGCTACACCTTC.

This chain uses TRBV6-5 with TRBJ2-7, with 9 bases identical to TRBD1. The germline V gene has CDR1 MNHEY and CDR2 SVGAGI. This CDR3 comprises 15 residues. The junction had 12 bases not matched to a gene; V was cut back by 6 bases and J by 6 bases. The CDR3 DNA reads TGTGCCAGCAGACACCGGGACAGGGAAACTCGCGAGCAGTACTTC. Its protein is CASRHRDRETREQYF.

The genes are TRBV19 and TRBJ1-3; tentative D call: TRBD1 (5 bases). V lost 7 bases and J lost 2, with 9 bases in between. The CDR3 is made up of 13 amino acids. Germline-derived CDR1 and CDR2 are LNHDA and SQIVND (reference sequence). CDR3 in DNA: TGTGCCAGTACAGGGCTAACTGGAAACACCATATATTTT. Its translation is CASTGLTGNTIYF.

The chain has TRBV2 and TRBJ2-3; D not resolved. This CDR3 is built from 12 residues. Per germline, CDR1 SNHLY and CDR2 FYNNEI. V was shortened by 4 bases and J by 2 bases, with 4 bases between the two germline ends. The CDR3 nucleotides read TGTGCCAGCAGTGTGGCCACAGATACGCAGTATTTT. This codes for CASSVATDTQYF.

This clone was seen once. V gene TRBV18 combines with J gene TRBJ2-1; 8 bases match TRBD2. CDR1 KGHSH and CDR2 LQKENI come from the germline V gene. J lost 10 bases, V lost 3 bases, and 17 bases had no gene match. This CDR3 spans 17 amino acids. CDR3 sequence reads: CASSPNKLAEGWGEQFF. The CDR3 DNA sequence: TGTGCCAGCTCACCGAACAAACTAGCGGAGGGCTGGGGGGAGCAGTTCTTC. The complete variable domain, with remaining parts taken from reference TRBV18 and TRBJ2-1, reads NAGVMQNPRHLVRRRGQEARLRCSPMKGHSHVYWYRQLPEEGLKFMVYLQKENIIDESGMPKERFSAEFPKEGPSILRIQQVVRGDSAAYFCASSPNKLAEGWGEQFFGPGTRLTVL.

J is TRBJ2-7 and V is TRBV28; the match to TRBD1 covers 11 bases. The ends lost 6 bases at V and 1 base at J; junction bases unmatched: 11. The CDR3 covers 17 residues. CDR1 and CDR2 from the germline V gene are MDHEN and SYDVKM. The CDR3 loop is CASSLAPGTGGSYEQYF. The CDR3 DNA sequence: TGTGCCAGCAGCCTCGCCCCTGGGACAGGGGGTTCCTACGAGCAGTACTTC.

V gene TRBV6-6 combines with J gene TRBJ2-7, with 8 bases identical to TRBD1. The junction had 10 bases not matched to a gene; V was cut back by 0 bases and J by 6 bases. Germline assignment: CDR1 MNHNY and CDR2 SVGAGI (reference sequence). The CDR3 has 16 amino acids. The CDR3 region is CASSYSSGGVVREQYF. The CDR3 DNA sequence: TGTGCCAGCAGTTACTCTTCAGGGGGCGTCGTACGCGAGCAGTACTTC.

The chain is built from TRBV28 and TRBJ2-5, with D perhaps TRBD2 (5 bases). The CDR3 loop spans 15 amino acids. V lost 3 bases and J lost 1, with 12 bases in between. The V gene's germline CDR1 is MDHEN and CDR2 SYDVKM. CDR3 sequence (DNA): TGTGCCAGCAGTTTCATGGCAGAGGGCCAAGAGACCCAGTACTTC. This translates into CASSFMAEGQETQYF. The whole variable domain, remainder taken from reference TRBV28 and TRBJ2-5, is DVKVTQSSRYLVKRTGEKVFLECVQDMDHENMFWYRQDPGLGLRLIYFSYDVKMKEKGDIPEGYSVSREKKERFSLILESASTNQTSMYLCASSFMAEGQETQYFGPGTRLLVL.

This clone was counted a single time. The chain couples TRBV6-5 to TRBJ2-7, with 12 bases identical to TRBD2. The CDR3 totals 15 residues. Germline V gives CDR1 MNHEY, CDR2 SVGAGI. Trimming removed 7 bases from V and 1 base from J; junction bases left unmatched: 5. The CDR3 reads CASTPLAGGSYEQYF. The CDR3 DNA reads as TGTGCCAGCACCCCACTAGCGGGGGGATCCTACGAGCAGTACTTC.

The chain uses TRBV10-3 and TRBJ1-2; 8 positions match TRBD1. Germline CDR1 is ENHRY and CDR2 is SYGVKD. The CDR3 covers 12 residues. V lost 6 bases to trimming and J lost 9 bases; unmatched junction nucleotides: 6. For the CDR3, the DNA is TGTGCCATCAGGAGGGGGACAGGAAGCTACACCTTC. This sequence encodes CAIRRGTGSYTF.

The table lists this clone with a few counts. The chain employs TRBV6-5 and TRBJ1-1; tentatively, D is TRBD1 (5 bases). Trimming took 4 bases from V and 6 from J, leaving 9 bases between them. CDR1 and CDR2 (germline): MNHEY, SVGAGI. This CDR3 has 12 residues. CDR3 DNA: TGTGCCAGCAGTTTTCAGGGCGCTGAAGCTTTCTTT. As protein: CASSFQGAEAFF.

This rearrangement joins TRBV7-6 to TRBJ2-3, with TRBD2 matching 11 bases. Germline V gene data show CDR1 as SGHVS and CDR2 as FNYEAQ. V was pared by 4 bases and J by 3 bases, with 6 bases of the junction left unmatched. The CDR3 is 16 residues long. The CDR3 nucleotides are TGTGCCAGCAGCTATATTAGCGGGGGGGCTACAGATACGCAGTATTTT. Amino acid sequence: CASSYISGGATDTQYF.

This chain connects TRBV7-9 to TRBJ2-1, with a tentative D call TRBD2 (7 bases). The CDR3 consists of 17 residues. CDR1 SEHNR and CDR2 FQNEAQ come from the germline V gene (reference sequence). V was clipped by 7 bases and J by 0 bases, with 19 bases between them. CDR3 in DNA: TGTGCCAGCAACTCGCAGCAGGGAGGGGGCTCCTACAATGAGCAGTTCTTC. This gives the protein CASNSQQGGGSYNEQFF.

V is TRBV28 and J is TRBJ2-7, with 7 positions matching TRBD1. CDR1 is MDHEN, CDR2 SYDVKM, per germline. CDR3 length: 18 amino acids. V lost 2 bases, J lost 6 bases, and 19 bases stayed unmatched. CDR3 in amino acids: CASSLTSHPGTEVPEQYF. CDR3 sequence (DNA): TGTGCCAGCAGTTTAACCTCACATCCGGGGACAGAGGTCCCCGAGCAGTACTTC.